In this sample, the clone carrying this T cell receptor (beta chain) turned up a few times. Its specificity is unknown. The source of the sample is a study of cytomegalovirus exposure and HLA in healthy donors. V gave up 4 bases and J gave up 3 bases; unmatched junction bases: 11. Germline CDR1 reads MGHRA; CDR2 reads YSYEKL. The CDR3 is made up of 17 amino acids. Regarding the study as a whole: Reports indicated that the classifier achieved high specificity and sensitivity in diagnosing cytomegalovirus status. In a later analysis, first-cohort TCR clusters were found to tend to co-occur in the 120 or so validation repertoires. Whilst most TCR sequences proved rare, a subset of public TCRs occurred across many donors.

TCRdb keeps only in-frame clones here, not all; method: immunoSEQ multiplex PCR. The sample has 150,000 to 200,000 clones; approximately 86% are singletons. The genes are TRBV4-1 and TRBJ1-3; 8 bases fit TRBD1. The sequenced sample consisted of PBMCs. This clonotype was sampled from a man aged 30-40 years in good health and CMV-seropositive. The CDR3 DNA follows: TGCGCCAGCAGCCGACTGGCCCAGGGGGCTATTGGAAACACCATATATTTT. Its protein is CASSRLAQGAIGNTIYF.